These 17 T cell receptor beta chains were all obtained from the same sample, sequenced in a study of T cells in Graves' hyperthyroidism and ophthalmopathy. RNA transcripts yielded amplified TCR beta CDR3 regions. The primer set for the first-round RT-PCR of the TCR CDR3 was HTBI. Each CDR3 protein is one row after TCRdb ran MiXCR on the multiplex PCR reads. The sample holds around 300,000 distinct CDR3 sequences, about 14% seen once. Sequencing used blood. These TCRs come from a woman in her 30s with Graves' hyperthyroidism that later progressed to Graves' ophthalmopathy.

This clonotype has ten or more counts. CDR3 loop: CASSYSMGDSPLHF. The CDR3 bases are TGTGCCAGCAGTTACTCGATGGGAGATTCACCCCTCCACTTT. The V gene is TRBV6-2 or TRBV6-3, the J gene TRBJ1-6; D not resolved. CDR3 length equals 14 residues. Germline assignment: CDR1 MNHEY and CDR2 SVGEGT. Trimming shortened V by 0 bases and J by 8 bases, and 8 bases separated the two germline ends.

There are many counts of this clonotype. For the CDR3, the DNA is TGTGCCAGCAGTTTGCGGGGTACTAACTATGGCTACACCTTC. Its translation: CASSLRGTNYGYTF. The chain combines TRBV27 with TRBJ1-2; D gene ambiguous. Germline CDR1 reads MNHEY; CDR2 reads SMNVEV (reference sequence). CDR3 size: 14 residues. Trimming removed 3 bases at V and 0 bases at J, with 8 bases between.

This clonotype has ten or more counts. This rearrangement joins TRBV7-2 to TRBJ2-7; TRBD2 matches at 8 bases. The CDR3 extends over 16 amino acids. The junction had 5 bases not matched to a gene; V was cut back by 0 bases and J by 1 base. Germline values: CDR1 SGHTA, CDR2 FQGNSA. The CDR3 sequence: CASSLALIAGSYEQYF. The CDR3 DNA reads as TGTGCCAGCAGCTTAGCCCTCATAGCGGGGTCCTACGAGCAGTACTTC.

The chain employs TRBV10-1 and TRBJ1-1, with D perhaps matching TRBD1 (6 bases). The CDR3 sequence is 13 residues long. V lost 4 bases to trimming and J lost 6 bases, with 12 bases between them. Looked up from germline, CDR1 is WNHNN and CDR2 is SYGVQD (reference sequence). This CDR3 is CASSANRVAEAFF. The CDR3 DNA is TGCGCCAGCAGTGCAAACAGGGTGGCTGAAGCTTTCTTT.

This clonotype occurred many times. The chain links TRBV5-1 to TRBJ2-2, with TRBD1 matching over 7 bases. The CDR3 extends over 14 amino acids. The V gene end was trimmed by 0 bases and the J gene end by 5 bases; junction bases not matched to a gene: 1. CDR1 is SGHRS and CDR2 is YFSETQ in the germline V gene. The CDR3 nucleotides are TGCGCCAGCAGCTTGGGGGACAGAACCGGGGAGCTGTTTTTT. This gives the protein CASSLGDRTGELFF.

The V and J genes are TRBV10-2 and TRBJ1-1; 10 nucleotides line up with TRBD1. The CDR3 runs 16 residues. CDR1 is WSHSY, CDR2 SAAADI, per germline. With 7 bases clipped from V and 7 bases from J, the junction kept 15 bases outside the gene matches. The CDR3 reads CASNPDRGSERDEAFF. In DNA form, the CDR3 reads TGCGCCAGCAACCCGGACAGGGGGAGTGAGAGAGATGAAGCTTTCTTT.

This clonotype was seen more than once but under ten times. V usage is TRBV19 and J usage is TRBJ1-5; 7 positions match TRBD1. Germline CDR1 reads LNHDA; CDR2 reads SQIVND (reference sequence). This CDR3 has 16 amino acids. With V trimmed by 4 bases and J by 2 bases, 8 bases remained unmatched. The CDR3 region has the DNA TGTGCCAGTAGTAAGGAACAGGGGAGTCGCAATCAGCCCCAGCATTTT. This codes for CASSKEQGSRNQPQHF.

This chain links TRBV4-1 with TRBJ1-4, with TRBD1 matching 7 bases. The germline V gene encodes CDR1 MGHRA and CDR2 YSYEKL. The CDR3 covers 15 residues. The junction had 10 bases not matched to a gene; V was cut back by 5 bases and J by 7 bases. Here the CDR3 reads CASSLGLGGGEKLFF. The DNA for the CDR3 is TGCGCCAGCAGCTTAGGGCTAGGGGGCGGTGAAAAACTGTTTTTT.

The chain couples TRBV6-1 to TRBJ2-7; 8 bases line up with TRBD1. CDR1 is MNHNS, CDR2 SASEGT, per germline. V lost 3 bases, J lost 3 bases, and 4 bases stayed unmatched. The CDR3 length is 14 residues. In DNA form, the CDR3 reads TGTGCCAGCAGTGATGGGGACAGGTTCTACGAGCAGTACTTC. This encodes CASSDGDRFYEQYF.

This clonotype occurred many times. V and J are TRBV20-1 and TRBJ2-3; 7 bases are a match to TRBD1. Looked up from germline, CDR1 is DFQATT and CDR2 is SNEGSKA (reference sequence). Trimming at V came to 5 bases and at J to 3 bases, leaving 5 bases not matched to a gene. This CDR3 has 13 residues. The DNA of the CDR3 is TGCAGTGCTCTTATACAGGGGACAGATACGCAGTATTTT. This codes for CSALIQGTDTQYF.

This clonotype has more than one count but fewer than ten. V gene TRBV6-2 or TRBV6-3 combines with J gene TRBJ2-5; D is perhaps TRBD1 or TRBD2 (6 bases each). The germline V and J ends were trimmed by 8 bases and 5 bases, with 18 bases remaining between them. CDR1 is MNHEY and CDR2 is SVGEGT in the germline V gene. CDR3 size: 14 residues. For the CDR3, the DNA is TGTGCCAGCGGCCCCCGGGTCGGGGGCGAGACCCAGTACTTC. This encodes CASGPRVGGETQYF.

This chain links TRBV6-1 with TRBJ2-1; maybe TRBD2 (5 bases). CDR3 length equals 13 residues. Deletions cut 10 bases from V and 7 bases from J, with 17 bases between. Germline assignment: CDR1 MNHNS and CDR2 SASEGT. DNA of the CDR3: TGTGCCACCGGGGTCTTTGTCCGGAATGAGCAGTTCTTC. Protein product: CATGVFVRNEQFF.

This clonotype appeared many times. This chain connects TRBV20-1 to TRBJ1-2; tentatively, D is TRBD1 (5 bases). CDR3 length: 12 amino acids. Trimming cost V 0 bases and J 7 bases, with 9 bases left between them. Germline V gene sequence: CDR1 DFQATT, CDR2 SNEGSKA (reference sequence). The CDR3 nucleotides are TGCAGTGCTAGAGAGGGGGGGGTTGGCTACACCTTC. It is translated as CSAREGGVGYTF.

The sample holds many counts of this clonotype. The V call is TRBV10-3, the J call TRBJ1-5; 7 bases align to TRBD1. CDR3 length: 15 amino acids. Unmatched junction bases numbered 4, after V lost 2 bases and J lost 3 bases. Germline-derived CDR1 and CDR2 are ENHRY and SYGVKD. As DNA, the CDR3 is TGTGCCATCAGTGAGAGGGGACAGCTCAATCAGCCCCAGCATTTT. It yields the protein CAISERGQLNQPQHF.

This clonotype has a count of ten or more. The chain links TRBV7-8 to TRBJ2-7, with 9 bases lining up with TRBD2. The V gene's germline CDR1 is SGHVS and CDR2 FQNEAQ. With V trimmed by 1 base and J by 0 bases, 7 bases remained unmatched. This CDR3 has 17 residues. In DNA, the CDR3 is TGTGCCAGCAGCTTAGTGTCGGCGGGAGGGCCCTCCTACGAGCAGTACTTC. Its translation: CASSLVSAGGPSYEQYF.

The rearrangement links TRBV6-2 or TRBV6-3 to TRBJ1-2; D not resolved. Germline CDR1 MNHEY, CDR2 SVGEGT. Deletions cut 6 bases from V and 0 bases from J, with 11 bases between. The CDR3 totals 14 residues. CDR3 in DNA: TGTGCCAGCAGCCCTGGACGGTCTAACTATGGCTACACCTTC. Amino acid sequence: CASSPGRSNYGYTF.

This chain joins TRBV9 and TRBJ2-2; 9 nucleotides line up with TRBD2. The CDR3 runs 16 residues. Germline CDR1 is SGDLS and CDR2 is YYNGEE. With V trimmed by 0 bases and J by 7 bases, 7 bases remained unmatched. CDR3 region: CASSVGASGISGELFF. CDR3 sequence (DNA): TGTGCCAGCAGCGTAGGCGCTAGCGGGATTAGCGGGGAGCTGTTTTTT.